This passage covers 10 T cell receptor beta chains from one sample sequenced in a study of neurological immune-mediated disorders. TCRdb re-called the 5' RACE reads through MiXCR, storing one row per CDR3 protein. The repertoire holds over 35,000 distinct CDR3 sequences, with 3.5% to 5.5% as singletons. Sequenced sample: PBMCs. Receptors originate from a woman aged 55-75 years with multiple sclerosis.

This clonotype was detected many times. The CDR3 DNA reads TGTGCCAGCAGCCCCGGGACAGGGAAACCAGATACGCAGTATTTT. The encoded protein is CASSPGTGKPDTQYF. The rearrangement links TRBV3-1 to TRBJ2-3; 9 bases match TRBD1. CDR1 and CDR2 from the germline V gene are LGHDT and YNNKEL (reference sequence). This CDR3 spans 15 amino acids. J lost 4 bases, V lost 4 bases, and 6 bases had no gene match.

This clonotype was recorded at least ten times. V gene TRBV7-6 combines with J gene TRBJ2-7, with D tentatively TRBD1 (6 bases). The CDR3 extends over 14 amino acids. Germline-derived CDR1 and CDR2 are SGHVS and FNYEAQ. V lost 1 base to trimming and J lost 2 bases, with 9 bases between them. The CDR3 spells CASSLDPGAYEQYF. The DNA of the CDR3 is TGTGCCAGCAGCTTAGACCCAGGGGCCTACGAGCAGTACTTC.

This clonotype has more than one count but fewer than ten. Compared with germline, one end of the junction differs, possibly owing to a read error. The chain carries TRBV10-3 and TRBJ1-5; unclear D gene. The germline V gene has CDR1 ENHRY and CDR2 SYGVKD. CDR3 length equals 13 residues. Here the CDR3 reads CAISASGDQPQNF. In nucleotides, the CDR3 is TGTGCCATCAGTGCGTCCGGGGATCAGCCCCAGAATTTT.

The table lists this clonotype with a few counts. This CDR3 reads CSVRDISSYNEQFF. CDR3 sequence (DNA): TGCAGTGTGCGGGACATATCCTCCTACAATGAGCAGTTCTTC. The chain employs TRBV20-1 and TRBJ2-1; the D gene could be TRBD1 or TRBD2 (6 bases each). This CDR3 comprises 14 residues. CDR1 and CDR2 (germline): DFQATT, SNEGSKA (reference sequence). With 7 bases removed from V and 0 bases from J, the gap between germline ends came to 13 bases.

This clonotype appeared many times. This chain uses TRBV5-4 with TRBJ2-7, with 8 positions matching TRBD1. Germline V CDR1 and CDR2: SGHNT, YYREEE (reference sequence). CDR3 length: 13 amino acids. Germline trimming cut 4 bases from V and 7 bases from J; bases unmatched to any gene: 7. This CDR3 is CASSHGTGGEQYV. As DNA, the CDR3 is TGTGCCAGCAGCCACGGGACAGGCGGGGAGCAGTACGTC.

This clonotype was seen more than once but under ten times. V is TRBV7-2 and J is TRBJ2-2, with 8 bases identical to TRBD2. There are 15 residues in the CDR3. In germline, CDR1 is SGHTA, CDR2 FQGNSA. V lost 7 bases, J lost 6 bases, and 10 bases stayed unmatched. The CDR3 sequence is CASNPGLARAGELFF. The CDR3 DNA sequence: TGTGCCAGCAACCCCGGACTAGCTCGGGCCGGGGAGCTGTTTTTT.

This clonotype has a count of ten or more. The rearrangement uses TRBV7-6 and TRBJ2-3; D might be TRBD1 or TRBD2, each matching 5 bases. V gave up 1 base and J gave up 4 bases, with 6 bases separating them. This CDR3 spans 13 amino acids. The germline V gene has CDR1 SGHVS and CDR2 FNYEAQ. The CDR3 loop reads CASSLVGADTQYF. The CDR3 DNA is TGTGCCAGCAGCTTAGTGGGGGCAGATACGCAGTATTTT.

In this sample, this clonotype turned up a few times. This chain connects TRBV20-1 to TRBJ2-1, with 9 bases aligning to TRBD2. This CDR3 spans 13 amino acids. Per germline, CDR1 DFQATT and CDR2 SNEGSKA (reference sequence). The ends lost 2 bases at V and 4 bases at J; junction bases unmatched: 0. Written as DNA, the CDR3 is TGCAGTGCTAGACTAGCGGGGTACAATGAGCAGTTCTTC. Its translation is CSARLAGYNEQFF.

This clonotype appeared a few times. The chain joins TRBV7-9 to TRBJ2-3, with D unclear. From germline, CDR1 is SEHNR and CDR2 FQNEAQ (reference sequence). V was pared by 7 bases and J by 1 base, with 9 bases between. The CDR3 loop spans 13 amino acids. The chain's CDR3 is CASTPQGTDTQYF. The CDR3 bases are TGTGCCAGCACCCCCCAGGGCACAGATACGCAGTATTTT.

This clonotype was found many times. The J gene is TRBJ1-4, the V gene TRBV29-1; D is perhaps TRBD1 (6 bases). The length of the CDR3 is 13 residues. V dropped 4 bases and J dropped 7 bases, with 13 bases sitting between them. Germline-derived CDR1 and CDR2 are SQVTM and ANQGSEA. CDR3 loop: CSVAGSQGEKLFF. In DNA form, the CDR3 reads TGCAGCGTTGCAGGGTCACAGGGTGAAAAACTGTTTTTT.